This T cell receptor beta chain was recovered during a study of cytomegalovirus exposure and HLA in healthy donors. With 1 base removed from V and 11 bases from J, the gap between germline ends came to 24 bases. CDR1 is SGHDT, CDR2 YYEEEE, per germline. The CDR3 sequence is 16 residues long. The PCR made use of 60 Vbeta and 13 Jbeta primers. Libraries were prepared by immunoSEQ multiplex PCR; TCRdb keeps only in-frame clonotypes and omits some of them. This sample has approximately 140,000 clones; about four fifths occur once, and the top ten carry about 3.7%. Note on this clone: Its antigen is unknown.

Study-level findings and limits: TCR beta V segments were, for the most part, productive about 87% or about 30% of the time in an earlier analysis. As was reported, the HLA-A and HLA-B alleles of most subjects were accurately predicted from TCR beta sequences. Rates of TCR association differed by HLA locus in a later analysis, with DRB1 highest and HLA-C lowest.

Sequenced material: PBMCs. The sequence derives from a human donor in good health. The rearrangement joins TRBV5-6 to TRBJ1-1; D not resolved. CDR3 region: CASSLRRGDYYWSAFF. CDR3 bases: TGTGCCAGCAGCTTGCGGAGAGGAGACTACTACTGGTCGGCTTTCTTT.